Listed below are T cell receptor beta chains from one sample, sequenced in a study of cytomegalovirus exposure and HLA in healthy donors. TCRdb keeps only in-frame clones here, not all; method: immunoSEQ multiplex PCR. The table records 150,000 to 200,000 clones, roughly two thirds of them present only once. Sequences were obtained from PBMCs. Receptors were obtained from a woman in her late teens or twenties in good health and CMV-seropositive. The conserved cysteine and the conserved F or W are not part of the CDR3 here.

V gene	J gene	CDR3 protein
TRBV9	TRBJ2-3	ASSLRTYTDTQY
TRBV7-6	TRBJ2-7	ASSLQDYEQY
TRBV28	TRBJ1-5	ASSSQGWGTTSNQPQH
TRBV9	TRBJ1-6	ASSPGGYSYNSPLH
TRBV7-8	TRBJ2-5	ASSSPDRFFQETQY
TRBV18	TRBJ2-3	ASSPPPSTDTQY
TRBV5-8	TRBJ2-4	ASSEGGAKNIQY
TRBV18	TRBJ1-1	ASSRGGNTEAF
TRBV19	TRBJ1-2	ASSDPRIPNYGYT
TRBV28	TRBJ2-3	ASSPGGRTDTQY
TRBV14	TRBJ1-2	ASSRGGAQVYGYT
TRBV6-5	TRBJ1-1	ASGGGNTEAF
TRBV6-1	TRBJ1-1	ASSERGTEAF
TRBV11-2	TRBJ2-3	ASSLQTSGGTDTQY
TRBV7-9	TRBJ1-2	ASSEQNYGYT
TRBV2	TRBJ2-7	ASRGTGSREQY
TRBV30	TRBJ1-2	AWSGTGYIYGYT
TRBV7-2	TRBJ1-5	ASSLVAAGTQPQH
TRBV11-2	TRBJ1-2	ASSLDRGQGEHGYT
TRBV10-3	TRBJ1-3	AISPTTGAFSGNTIY
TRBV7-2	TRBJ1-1	ASSLLAGGRAEAF
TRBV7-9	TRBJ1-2	ASSSPFERSGYT
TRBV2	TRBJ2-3	ASRLATDTQY
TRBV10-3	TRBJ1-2	AISESGQGLYGYI
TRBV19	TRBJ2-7	ASSEQGREQY
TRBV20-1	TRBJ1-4	SAREREKLF
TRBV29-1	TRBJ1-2	SVVHSNYGYT
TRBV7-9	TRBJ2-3	ASRGLTYASTDTQY
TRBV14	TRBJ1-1	ASSQDRGQGAF
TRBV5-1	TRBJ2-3	ASSPPSDTQY
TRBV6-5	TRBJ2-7	ASSYTGGNEQY
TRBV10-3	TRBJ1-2	AISRGQPNYGYT
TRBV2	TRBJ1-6	ASRYGQGASDANSPLH
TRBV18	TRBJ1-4	ASSGQINEKLF
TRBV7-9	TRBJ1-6	SSSPKETLSSYNSPLH
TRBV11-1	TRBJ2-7	ASSASASGGVYEQY
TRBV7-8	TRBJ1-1	ASSSRDRGMNTEAF
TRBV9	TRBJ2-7	ASSQGDILPLDYEQY
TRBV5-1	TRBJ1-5	ASSLETGGSQPQH